This T cell receptor (beta chain) was captured by sequencing in a study of molecular identifiers for immune sequencing clone quantification. Methods described previously were used for bulk TCR libraries, and listed TCR primers were applied. TCRdb passed the PCR reads through MiXCR, listing each CDR3 protein once. The sample consists of approximately 320,000 distinct CDR3 sequences, roughly a quarter of them appearing once. Sorting was used to obtain naive CD8 T cells (CD8+CD4-CCR7+CD45RA+). Remarks on this clonotype: A read error may produce the germline difference seen at one junction end.

CDR3 size: 16 residues. The V gene's germline CDR1 is LGHNT and CDR2 FRNRAP. Sequenced input: naive CD8+ T cells from blood, with Jurkat cell RNA spiked in. Subset of the sample: FACS-sorted CD8+CD4-CCR7+CD45RA+ naive T cells. The TCR sequence derives from a human donor in good health. Some libraries in this study had Jurkat cell RNA spiked in. The chain recombines TRBV12-5 with TRBJ1-1; the match to TRBD1 covers 10 bases. CDR3 nucleotide sequence: TGTGCTAGCGGTTATCCGGACAGGGGGTTTGTTTTTGAAGCTTCCTTT. Translation gives CASGYPDRGFVFEASF.